Shown below are 9 T cell receptor beta chains from a single sample sequenced in a study of TIL therapy for anti-PD-1-resistant metastatic lung cancer (dated by TCRdb to the early 2020s). This specimen's time point label, interpreted: pre-treatment sample, taken before nivolumab and TIL therapy. TCR beta CDR3 regions were amplified from genomic DNA with the immunoSEQ v3 hsTCRB kit using bias-controlled multiplex PCR. The immuneACCESS repertoire file appears here via TCRdb, limited to in-frame rearrangements. These files lack a portion of the clones; in checked studies, under half of the deficit traces to unresolved V genes, and the cause of the others is not known. The table for this sample lists 40,000 to 60,000 clones; around 80% of them were counted only once. The ten largest clones take up more than 4.5% of the sample. The sequencing here drew on blood, taken at baseline. All receptors derive from a woman aged 30 to 85 with non-small cell lung cancer.

This clone was detected only a few times. V gene TRBV7-9 combines with J gene TRBJ1-1; 7 nucleotides align to TRBD1. Germline loops: CDR1 SEHNR, CDR2 FQNEAQ (reference sequence). The CDR3 totals 12 residues. Trimming at V came to 4 bases and at J to 11 bases, leaving 7 bases not matched to a gene. Here the CDR3 DNA reads TGTGCCAGCAGCTGGTATCAGGGGGTGGCTTTCTTT. It yields the protein CASSWYQGVAFF.

This clone was detected only a few times. This chain links TRBV28 with TRBJ1-2; D gene unclear. The ends were cut back, 7 bases at V and 3 bases at J, with 15 bases in the middle. The germline gives CDR1 MDHEN, CDR2 SYDVKM. The CDR3 covers 14 residues. CDR3 amino acids: CASISSGTYYGYTF. Here the CDR3 DNA reads TGTGCCAGCATCTCGTCCGGCACCTACTATGGCTACACCTTC.

The chain recombines TRBV19 with TRBJ1-1, with a tentative D call TRBD1 (5 bases). Germline CDR1 and CDR2: LNHDA and SQIVND (reference sequence). V lost 2 bases and J 0 bases, leaving 16 bases between the germline ends. The CDR3 contains 17 residues. This CDR3 is CASSIRFLTEMNTEAFF. CDR3 coding DNA: TGTGCCAGTAGTATAAGATTCTTGACAGAAATGAACACTGAAGCTTTCTTT. Full variable domain (outside the CDR3, taken from reference TRBV19 and TRBJ1-1): DGGITQSPKYLFRKEGQNVTLSCEQNLNHDAMYWYRQDPGQGLRLIYYSQIVNDFQKGDIAEGYSVSREKKESFPLTVTSAQKNPTAFYLCASSIRFLTEMNTEAFFGQGTRLTVV.

This clone occurred a few times. The chain has TRBV7-9 and TRBJ2-2, with 8 bases fitting TRBD1. The germline V gene has CDR1 SEHNR and CDR2 FQNEAQ (reference sequence). This CDR3 contains 16 residues. J gave up 1 base and V 6 bases, and 7 bases lay outside the gene matches. CDR3 residues: CASRIGGQGNTGELFF. DNA of the CDR3: TGTGCCAGCAGAATAGGAGGACAGGGGAACACCGGGGAGCTGTTTTTT.

The genes are TRBV11-2 and TRBJ1-1, with D tentatively TRBD1 (5 bases). V dropped 0 bases and J dropped 3 bases, with 20 bases sitting between them. Germline V gene sequence: CDR1 SGHAT, CDR2 FQNNGV. The CDR3 spans 18 residues. The CDR3 is CASSLDWAALGEDTEAFF. Here the CDR3 DNA reads TGTGCCAGCAGCTTAGATTGGGCAGCTTTAGGGGAGGACACTGAAGCTTTCTTT.

The chain couples TRBV5-5 to TRBJ1-2; a possible D gene is TRBD1 (6 bases). The length of the CDR3 is 14 residues. Germline CDR1 SGHKS, CDR2 YYEKEE (reference sequence). V was trimmed by 3 bases and J by 4 bases, leaving 13 bases between them. CDR3 bases: TGTGCCAGCAGCTCGGGGGGGCTCGGCTATGGCTACACCTTC. As protein: CASSSGGLGYGYTF.

This clone was found a few times. V gene TRBV2 combines with J gene TRBJ1-1; TRBD1 might be the D (6 bases). V lost 5 bases and J lost 0, with 13 bases in between. From germline, CDR1 is SNHLY and CDR2 FYNNEI. This CDR3 contains 15 residues. This CDR3 reads CASSPLGAVNTEAFF. CDR3 nucleotide sequence: TGTGCCAGCAGTCCACTGGGGGCGGTGAACACTGAAGCTTTCTTT.

The V gene is TRBV7-8, the J gene TRBJ2-1, with a tentative D call TRBD2 (6 bases). The CDR3 has 14 residues. V gave up 2 bases and J gave up 9 bases, with 14 bases separating them. CDR1 is SGHVS and CDR2 is FQNEAQ in the germline V gene. CDR3 nucleotide sequence: TGTGCCAGCAGCTTAAGGGGCCGGGGGACTGAGCAGTTCTTC. This codes for CASSLRGRGTEQFF.

This clone was seen a single time. CDR3 amino acids: CASSVTGTNTGELFF. CDR3 nucleotide sequence: TGTGCCAGCAGCGTAACCGGGACCAACACCGGGGAGCTGTTTTTT. This chain links TRBV11-3 with TRBJ2-2; D assignment may be TRBD1 or TRBD2 (5 bases each). This CDR3 contains 15 residues. In germline, CDR1 is SGHNT, CDR2 YENEEA. Trimming left V 5 bases short and J 2 bases short, with 12 bases between.